This T cell receptor beta chain is from a study of early T cells in non-severe SARS-CoV-2 infection. At the level of the study: Chains were not paired, and sequencing was done on bulk RNA from unsorted whole blood. Study outcomes and limitations: Matching with VDJdb favored anti-spike CD8 responses (missing private and CD4 specificities).

As part of library construction, unique molecular identifiers were attached to individual cDNA molecules. TCRdb re-derived calls from the 5' RACE reads in MiXCR, one entry per CDR3 protein. The sample includes 35,000 to 50,000 distinct CDR3 sequences, 23% of them seen just once. This clonotype was observed a handful of times. Its cognate antigen is unknown. This CDR3 has 16 residues. With V trimmed by 5 bases and J by 9 bases, 16 bases remained unmatched. Germline CDR1 and CDR2: PRHDT and FYEKMQ (reference sequence). This TCR came from an adult who was a healthcare worker with PCR-confirmed SARS-CoV-2 infection or an uninfected control (not recorded which). Specimen: whole blood, collected at baseline. This chain uses TRBV13 with TRBJ2-4; 7 nucleotides agree with TRBD1. The CDR3 loop is CASSPYLTGSRGIQYF. The CDR3 region has the DNA TGTGCCAGCAGCCCCTACCTGACAGGGTCCAGGGGCATTCAGTACTTC.